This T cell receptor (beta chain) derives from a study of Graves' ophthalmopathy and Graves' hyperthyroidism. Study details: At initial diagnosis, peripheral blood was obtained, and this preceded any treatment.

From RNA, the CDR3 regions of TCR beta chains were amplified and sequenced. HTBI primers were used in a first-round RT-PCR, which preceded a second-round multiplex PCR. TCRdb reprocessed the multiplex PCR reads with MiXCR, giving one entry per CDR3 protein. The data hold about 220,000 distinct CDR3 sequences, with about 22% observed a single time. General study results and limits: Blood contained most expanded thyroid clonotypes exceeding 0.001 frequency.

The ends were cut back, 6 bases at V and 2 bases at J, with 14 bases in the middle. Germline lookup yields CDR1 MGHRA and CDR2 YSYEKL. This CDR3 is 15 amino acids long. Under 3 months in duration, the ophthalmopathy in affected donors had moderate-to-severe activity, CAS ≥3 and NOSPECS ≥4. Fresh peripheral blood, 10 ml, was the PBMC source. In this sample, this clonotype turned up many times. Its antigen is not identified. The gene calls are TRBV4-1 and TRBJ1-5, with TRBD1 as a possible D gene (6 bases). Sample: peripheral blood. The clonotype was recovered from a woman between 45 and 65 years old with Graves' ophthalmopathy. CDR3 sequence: CASRLDRRGNQPQHF. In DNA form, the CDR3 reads TGCGCCAGCAGGTTGGACAGAAGGGGCAATCAGCCCCAGCATTTT.